The clone carrying this TCR beta chain was counted once. The entry originates in a study of blood T cell repertoires in COVID-19. Study in general: From the United States, Italy and Spain came samples of acute and convalescent COVID-19. Nucleic acid was either cDNA or gDNA, and it came from T cells, B-cell-depleted T cells, or PBMCs.

The CDR3 loop spans 14 amino acids. Germline V lookup: CDR1 SGHRS, CDR2 YFSETQ. The V segment lost 3 bases and the J segment 2 bases; nucleotides outside the gene matches: 2. Data came from immunoSEQ multiplex PCR; TCRdb stores just in-frame clones and leaves some out. Among about 25,000 clones, 80% were seen once, and the ten largest hold roughly 57%. The J gene is TRBJ1-1, the V gene TRBV5-1; 9 bases align to TRBD1. This clonotype was sampled from a woman at least 80 years old with acute or convalescent COVID-19. What was sequenced was peripheral blood. The chain's CDR3 is CASSSDRGNTEAFF. The CDR3 nucleotides read TGCGCCAGCAGCTCGGACAGGGGTAACACTGAAGCTTTCTTT. The entire variable domain, with the rest obtained from reference TRBV5-1 and TRBJ1-1, is as follows: KAGVTQTPRYLIKTRGQQVTLSCSPISGHRSVSWYQQTPGQGLQFLFEYFSETQRNKGNFPGRFSGRQFSNSRSEMNVSTLELGDSALYLCASSSDRGNTEAFFGQGTRLTVV.